This TCR beta chain was sequenced for a study of cytomegalovirus exposure and HLA in healthy donors. The overall study: Researchers found that roughly 77% of about 400 genotyped donors fell within the Caucasian-associated ancestry cluster.

This clone was seen more than once but under ten times. This PCR relied on a set of 60 Vbeta primers and 13 Jbeta primers. Methods used by the authors: An analysis performed later counted 72 million or so unique TCR beta chains (around 10 million of them shared). The protocol was immunoSEQ multiplex PCR, while the TCRdb copy is restricted to in-frame clones and leaves out a portion. V and J calls and clone size are as listed in that table; D and trimming were resolved from the DNA. This table has 100,000 or so clones, roughly 82% appearing once. Per germline, CDR1 SGHTA and CDR2 FQGNSA. The CDR3 runs 19 residues. Trimming at V came to 2 bases and at J to 1 base, leaving 13 bases not matched to a gene.

The gene calls are TRBV7-2 and TRBJ2-3; 9 nucleotides line up with TRBD2. Sequencing was performed on PBMCs. The TCR was taken from a man in his forties or fifties in good health and CMV-seronegative. The CDR3 DNA reads as TGTGCCAGCAGCTTATATAGGTCGGGCGGGAGGGCCGGCACAGATACGCAGTATTTT. This codes for CASSLYRSGGRAGTDTQYF.